This entry lists 11 T cell receptor beta chains sequenced from one sample in a study of blood T cell repertoires in COVID-19. This table comes from immunoSEQ multiplex PCR, and its TCRdb copy is limited to in-frame clones, with some not included. Among under 65,000 clones listed, 89% were seen once. What was sequenced was peripheral blood. The receptors stem from a human donor in a cohort sampled during active COVID-19.

This chain links TRBV7-9 with TRBJ2-2, with 9 bases matching TRBD1. V trimming: 5 bases; J trimming: 6 bases; junction bases outside the gene matches: 13. This CDR3 is 17 amino acids long. Per germline, CDR1 SEHNR and CDR2 FQNEAQ (reference sequence). The CDR3 protein is CASSPDPGQGGAGELFF. CDR3 coding DNA: TGTGCCAGCAGCCCCGACCCGGGACAGGGAGGCGCCGGGGAGCTGTTTTTT. Filled out from reference TRBV7-9 and TRBJ2-2, the complete variable domain reads DTGVSQNPRHKITKRGQNVTFRCDPISEHNRLYWYRQTLGQGPEFLTYFQNEAQLEKSRLLSDRFSAERPKGSFSTLEIQRTEQGDSAMYLCASSPDPGQGGAGELFFGEGSRLTVL.

The chain couples TRBV13 to TRBJ2-1; D is possibly TRBD1 (6 bases). Germline V CDR1 and CDR2: PRHDT, FYEKMQ (reference sequence). The CDR3 sequence is 16 residues long. The V end lost 5 bases, the J end lost 3 bases, and 17 bases lay between the germline ends. CDR3 sequence reads: CASSGKTGLLYNEQFF. CDR3 in DNA: TGTGCCAGCAGCGGTAAGACAGGACTCCTCTACAATGAGCAGTTCTTC.

The chain combines TRBV29-1 with TRBJ2-1; 7 bases map to TRBD2. Germline V CDR1 and CDR2: SQVTM, ANQGSEA. V dropped 2 bases and J dropped 0; count of bases not matched to a gene: 1. CDR3 length: 14 amino acids. CDR3 amino acids: CSVERGGSYNEQFF. DNA for the CDR3: TGCAGCGTTGAACGCGGGGGCTCCTACAATGAGCAGTTCTTC.

The chain is built from TRBV28 and TRBJ1-6; D is uncertain. V shed 8 bases and J shed 0 bases, with 8 bases lying between them. Germline V gene data show CDR1 as MDHEN and CDR2 as SYDVKM. This CDR3 comprises 14 residues. Here the CDR3 reads CASLESSYNSPLHF. For the CDR3, the DNA is TGTGCCAGCCTCGAGAGCTCCTATAATTCACCCCTCCACTTT.

The chain recombines TRBV7-3 with TRBJ2-2; perhaps TRBD1 as D (6 bases). This CDR3 contains 15 residues. Trimming took off 5 bases at V and 2 bases at J, with 12 bases between the two ends. Germline V gene sequence: CDR1 SGHTA, CDR2 FQGTGA. This chain's CDR3 is CASSASGTNTGELFF. CDR3 coding DNA: TGTGCCAGCAGCGCGTCCGGGACAAACACCGGGGAGCTGTTTTTT.

The genes are TRBV9 and TRBJ1-4; tentative D call: TRBD1 (5 bases). The length of the CDR3 is 15 residues. The germline gives CDR1 SGDLS, CDR2 YYNGEE. Deletions cut 0 bases from V and 7 bases from J, with 13 bases between. CDR3 protein: CASSVETGGLEKLFF. The CDR3, as DNA: TGTGCCAGCAGCGTAGAAACAGGAGGGCTTGAAAAACTGTTTTTT.

The genes are TRBV7-9 and TRBJ2-5; D possibly corresponds to TRBD2 (6 bases). There are 17 residues in the CDR3. The germline CDR1 and CDR2 sequences are SEHNR and FQNEAQ (reference sequence). Trimming cost V 2 bases and J 5 bases, with 21 bases left between them. The CDR3 nucleotides read TGTGCCAGCAGCTTAAGGGTGATCTCTGGCGGGGTTGAGACCCAGTACTTC. Its protein is CASSLRVISGGVETQYF.

The rearrangement uses TRBV6-2 or TRBV6-3 and TRBJ2-4; a possible D gene is TRBD2 (5 bases). V lost 5 bases and J lost 4, with 18 bases in between. This CDR3 comprises 16 residues. Germline CDR1 MNHEY, CDR2 SVGEGT. The CDR3, as DNA: TGTGCCAGCAGTCCCTCCTGGACTGGATGGAAAAACATTCAGTACTTC. Its translation: CASSPSWTGWKNIQYF.

This clone has a handful of counts. The rearrangement joins TRBV5-1 to TRBJ2-2; maybe TRBD2 (5 bases). With 2 bases removed from V and 5 bases from J, the gap between germline ends came to 16 bases. CDR3 length: 16 residues. The germline V gene encodes CDR1 SGHRS and CDR2 YFSETQ. In nucleotides, the CDR3 is TGCGCCAGCAGCTTCATAGATATAAGAGGGACCGGGGAGCTGTTTTTT. Residues: CASSFIDIRGTGELFF.

The chain recombines TRBV6-1 with TRBJ1-4, with D possibly matching TRBD1 (5 bases). The CDR3 consists of 16 residues. Per the germline V gene, CDR1 is MNHNS and CDR2 is SASEGT. V lost 3 bases, J lost 7 bases, and 18 bases lay in between. DNA of the CDR3: TGTGCCAGCAGTGACCAGGGTGGTCTTTTTAGTGAAAAACTGTTTTTT. It translates to CASSDQGGLFSEKLFF.

By its share, this clone is medium-sized. The J gene is TRBJ2-7, the V gene TRBV3-1 (or the pseudogene TRBV3-2), with 10 bases that match TRBD1. Trimming removed 1 base from V and 2 bases from J; junction bases left unmatched: 8. CDR1 LGHDT and CDR2 YNNKEL come from the germline V gene (reference sequence). The CDR3 has 17 residues. For the CDR3, the DNA is TGTGCCAGCAGCCAAGGGACAGGGGGTGCAGCGCCCTACGAGCAGTACTTC. This sequence encodes CASSQGTGGAAPYEQYF.